This passage covers 22 T cell receptor beta chains from one sample sequenced in a study of metastatic and nonmetastatic thyroid tumors. Ahead of thyroid surgery, no patient had received treatment of any kind. TCRdb called clones again from the PCR reads with MiXCR. The profile shows 100,000 or so clones, more than 13% of them singletons. The specimen was blood. The receptors shown here come from a female donor with papillary thyroid cancer or a benign thyroid nodule (not recorded which). Some clones in this sample may be carry-over from other donors' samples.

The chain joins TRBV10-3 to TRBJ2-3; D may be TRBD2 (6 bases). The V gene lost 10 bases and the J gene lost 1 base, with 12 bases spanning the gap. Germline V lookup: CDR1 ENHRY, CDR2 SYGVKD. The CDR3 contains 13 residues. This CDR3 reads CATGRGGTDTQYF. CDR3 nucleotides: TGTGCCACCGGGAGAGGGGGCACAGATACGCAGTATTTT.

This clone was detected only once. The CDR3 ends on some other residue instead of the conserved phenylalanine or tryptophan, so this is likely a read error. V and J are TRBV5-1 and TRBJ1-2, with a tentative D call TRBD1 (5 bases). Trimming removed 0 bases at V and 8 bases at J, with 11 bases between. Germline V CDR1 and CDR2: SGHRS, YFSETQ. This CDR3 region has 13 residues. The CDR3 bases are TGCGCCAGCAGCTTGGTCTTCGGGGACGGCTACACCCTC. Translation gives CASSLVFGDGYTL.

The V and J genes are TRBV6-1 and TRBJ2-3; 7 nucleotides align to TRBD1. CDR1 is MNHNS, CDR2 SASEGT, per germline. V trimming: 7 bases; J trimming: 2 bases; junction bases outside the gene matches: 9. The CDR3 runs 15 residues. The DNA of the CDR3 is TGTGCCAGCATTGAGGGACAGTCAGACACAGATACGCAGTATTTT. This sequence encodes CASIEGQSDTDTQYF.

This clone was recorded at least ten times. The same CDR3 also results from other DNA sequences found in this sample. The chain has TRBV5-1 and TRBJ1-1, with D unclear. The V and J ends lost 1 base and 0 bases respectively, with 7 bases between them. Germline assignment: CDR1 SGHRS and CDR2 YFSETQ. This CDR3 spans 14 amino acids. DNA of the CDR3: TGCGCCAGCAGCTTGAACACAGTGAACACTGAAGCTTTCTTT. Its protein product is CASSLNTVNTEAFF.

This clone appeared many times. The chain has TRBV9 and TRBJ1-6; tentatively, D is TRBD1 (6 bases). CDR3 size: 14 residues. The germline V gene encodes CDR1 SGDLS and CDR2 YYNGEE. Trimming took off 0 bases at V and 8 bases at J, with 9 bases between the two ends. Here the CDR3 reads CASSVGDNDSPLHF. CDR3 DNA sequence: TGTGCCAGCAGCGTAGGGGACAACGATTCACCCCTCCACTTT.

In its sample, this clone was seen many times. The chain combines TRBV19 with TRBJ1-2, with 7 bases matching TRBD1. V lost 6 bases to trimming and J lost 4 bases; unmatched junction nucleotides: 11. The CDR3 totals 15 residues. Per germline, CDR1 LNHDA and CDR2 SQIVND (reference sequence). CDR3 sequence (DNA): TGTGCCAGTAGGGGACAGCCACCCTTCTCCTATGGCTACACCTTC. Amino acids: CASRGQPPFSYGYTF. The whole variable domain, remainder taken from reference TRBV19 and TRBJ1-2, is DGGITQSPKYLFRKEGQNVTLSCEQNLNHDAMYWYRQDPGQGLRLIYYSQIVNDFQKGDIAEGYSVSREKKESFPLTVTSAQKNPTAFYLCASRGQPPFSYGYTFGSGTRLTVV.

This clone has a count of ten or more. The V call is TRBV5-1, the J call TRBJ2-7, with D perhaps matching TRBD1 (6 bases). The CDR3 covers 15 residues. Trimming took 6 bases from V and 2 from J, leaving 18 bases between them. Germline CDR1 SGHRS, CDR2 YFSETQ. CDR3 nucleotide sequence: TGCGCCAGCAATCCCACCTTTGGGGGCGCCTACGAGCAGTACTTC. Its translation is CASNPTFGGAYEQYF.

This clone was counted at least ten times. A read error is possible here, since a much larger clone lies one base away. This rearrangement joins TRBV30 to TRBJ1-2, with D unclear. The CDR3 length is 12 residues. Per the germline V gene, CDR1 is GTSNPN and CDR2 is SVGIG (reference sequence). CDR3 loop: CTWSPPGGGYTF. The CDR3 nucleotides are TGTACCTGGAGTCCTCCAGGTGGTGGCTACACCTTC.

Worth noting for this clone: This could be a read error, since a much larger clone is one nucleotide away. The V and J genes are TRBV28 and TRBJ2-4, with 9 bases that match TRBD2. V lost 7 bases and J lost 0; bases outside the gene matches: 10. The length of the CDR3 is 17 residues. Germline V gives CDR1 MDHEN, CDR2 SYDVKM. The CDR3 DNA follows: TGTGCCAGCATCCCGCGCGGGGGGGGCCTAGCCAAAAACATTCAGTACTTC. As protein: CASIPRGGGLAKNIQYF.

This clone was counted many times. CDR3 DNA: TGCAGTGCTAGAGGAGGGGGCGACTTTTACACCTTC. Translating gives CSARGGGDFYTF. The chain has TRBV20-1 and TRBJ1-2; TRBD1 aligns across 7 bases. CDR1 and CDR2 (germline): DFQATT, SNEGSKA (reference sequence). V was pared by 1 base and J by 11 bases, with 7 bases of the junction left unmatched. The CDR3 has 12 residues.

The table lists this clone with many counts. The chain employs TRBV28 and TRBJ2-1; 10 nucleotides align to TRBD1. CDR3 size: 14 residues. V trimming: 5 bases; J trimming: 6 bases; junction bases outside the gene matches: 4. CDR1 and CDR2 (germline): MDHEN, SYDVKM. The CDR3 coding sequence is TGTGCCAGCAGTGGGACAGGGGACCTCAATGAGCAGTTCTTC. Protein product: CASSGTGDLNEQFF.

Details on this clone: Being one base from a much bigger clone, this may be a read error. Other nucleotide sequences in the sample specify the same CDR3. This chain links TRBV20-1 with TRBJ2-7; D not certain. Germline V gene lookup returns CDR1 DFQATT and CDR2 SNEGSKA (reference sequence). The CDR3 covers 12 residues. CDR3: CGAHGPSYEQYF. DNA for the CDR3: TGCGGTGCACACGGGCCGTCCTACGAGCAGTACTTC.

This clone came up a few times. With a much larger clone just one base away, this may be a read error. The chain recombines TRBV5-1 with TRBJ2-2, with no clear D. Germline V lookup: CDR1 SGHRS, CDR2 YFSETQ. The CDR3 loop spans 16 amino acids. The DNA of the CDR3 is TGCGCCAGCATCTTGAGGCCGGGCACGAACACCGGGGAGCTGTTTTTT. Protein sequence: CASILRPGTNTGELFF.

This clone was seen a handful of times. The DNA of the CDR3 is TGCGCCAGCAGTGGGGACAGGGGTCGAACCGGGGAGCTGTTTTTT. Encoded protein: CASSGDRGRTGELFF. The V call is TRBV10-1, the J call TRBJ2-2; 10 bases map to TRBD1. This CDR3 has 15 residues. Per germline, CDR1 WNHNN and CDR2 SYGVQD (reference sequence). V shed 4 bases, J shed 5 bases, and the junction held 4 bases outside the gene matches.

CDR3 protein: CASSWLGGTQNTGELFF. The CDR3 DNA reads TGCGCCAGCAGCTGGCTCGGCGGGACACAGAACACCGGGGAGCTGTTTTTT. The chain carries TRBV5-1 and TRBJ2-2, with D possibly being TRBD1 or TRBD2 (6 bases each). The germline V gene encodes CDR1 SGHRS and CDR2 YFSETQ. The CDR3 is 17 amino acids. Trimming took off 3 bases at V and 1 base at J, with 16 bases between the two ends.

The sample holds many counts of this clone. The rearrangement joins TRBV13 to TRBJ1-1; the D gene is possibly TRBD1 (5 bases). The CDR3 is made up of 15 amino acids. Trimming took 0 bases from V and 10 from J, leaving 18 bases between them. Germline V gene data show CDR1 as PRHDT and CDR2 as FYEKMQ (reference sequence). The CDR3 bases are TGTGCCAGCAGCTTAGGAGGTGAGGCAGCAGGGAGAGCTTTCTTT. It codes for CASSLGGEAAGRAFF.

In this sample, this clone turned up a few times. This may stem from a read error, because a much larger clone lies one nucleotide away. The rearrangement joins TRBV5-1 to TRBJ2-1; maybe TRBD1 (6 bases). The ends were cut back, 0 bases at V and 10 bases at J, with 23 bases in the middle. CDR1 SGHRS and CDR2 YFSETQ come from the germline V gene. The CDR3 consists of 17 residues. CDR3 amino acids: CASSLALGGPHTWEQFF. In nucleotides, the CDR3 is TGCGCCAGCAGCTTGGCACTTGGGGGCCCGCATACATGGGAGCAGTTCTTC.

This clone occurred many times. The V and J genes are TRBV7-8 and TRBJ2-5; TRBD1 might be the D (6 bases). Trimming took off 5 bases at V and 1 base at J, with 17 bases between the two ends. Germline values: CDR1 SGHVS, CDR2 FQNEAQ. CDR3 length equals 16 residues. The CDR3 reads CASSLGGWPVQETQYF. CDR3 nucleotide sequence: TGTGCCAGCAGCCTAGGGGGATGGCCAGTCCAAGAGACCCAGTACTTC.

At least ten counts were recorded for this clone. The chain recombines TRBV18 with TRBJ2-3; D not certain. V shed 1 base and J shed 0 bases, with 5 bases lying between them. This CDR3 has 14 amino acids. Looked up from germline, CDR1 is KGHSH and CDR2 is LQKENI. This CDR3 reads CASSPQSSTDTQYF. The CDR3 nucleotides read TGTGCCAGCTCACCACAATCTAGCACAGATACGCAGTATTTT.

This rearrangement joins TRBV7-3 to TRBJ2-1; D is perhaps TRBD2 (5 bases). The CDR3 has 12 residues. Germline lookup yields CDR1 SGHTA and CDR2 FQGTGA. Trimming shortened V by 2 bases and J by 8 bases, and 7 bases separated the two germline ends. CDR3 in amino acids: CASSLEGHEQFF. Here the CDR3 DNA reads TGTGCCAGCAGCTTAGAGGGTCATGAGCAGTTCTTC.

With respect to this clone: One end of the junction varies from germline; a read error may be responsible. The same CDR3 can be traced to other DNA sequences in this sample. V usage is TRBV2 and J usage is TRBJ2-3; D might be TRBD1 or TRBD2, each matching 5 bases. Germline V gives CDR1 SNHLY, CDR2 FYNNEI. There are 14 residues in the CDR3. CDR3 nucleotide sequence: TGTGCCAGCAATACAGGCGGGCTCACAGATACGCAGTACTTT. Protein product: CASNTGGLTDTQYF.

This clone has a count of ten or more. V is TRBV30 and J is TRBJ1-1, with D unresolved. With 3 bases removed from V and 5 bases from J, the gap between germline ends came to 19 bases. The germline V gene has CDR1 GTSNPN and CDR2 SVGIG (reference sequence). This CDR3 spans 15 amino acids. CDR3 nucleotide sequence: TGTGCCTGGAGGCCCCTTTGGAGCGCTTGGACTGAAGCTTTCTTT. Its translation: CAWRPLWSAWTEAFF. Combining the CDR3 with reference TRBV30 and TRBJ1-1 gives the whole variable domain SQTIHQWPATLVQPVGSPLSLECTVEGTSNPNLYWYRQAAGRGLQLLFYSVGIGQISSEVPQNLSASRPQDRQFILSSKKLLLSDSGFYLCAWRPLWSAWTEAFFGQGTRLTVV.